This TCR beta chain is drawn from a study of cytomegalovirus exposure and HLA in healthy donors. V lost 4 bases and J 6 bases, leaving 11 bases between the germline ends. Per the germline V gene, CDR1 is SGHNT and CDR2 is YYREEE (reference sequence). The CDR3 is made up of 14 amino acids. This clone showed up just a few times. Its antigen is not identified. The PCR contained 60 Vbeta and 13 Jbeta primers. Profiled with immunoSEQ multiplex PCR; TCRdb holds only in-frame clones, not every one. The sample contains about 140,000 clones, around 82% of which appear only once. Study-level points and caveats: Later analysis showed TCR association rates varying by HLA locus, highest for DRB1 and lowest for HLA-C. Reports described diagnosis of cytomegalovirus status by the classifier as highly specific and sensitive. Earlier results showed most TCR beta V segments being productive about 90% or about 30% of the time.

What was sequenced was PBMCs. The sequence came from a female donor in good health and CMV-seronegative. The chain uses TRBV5-4 and TRBJ1-6; D is possibly TRBD1 (5 bases). The chain's CDR3 is CASSGGTANSPLHF. The CDR3, as DNA: TGTGCCAGCAGCGGAGGGACCGCTAATTCACCCCTCCACTTT.